These 17 T cell receptor beta chains were all obtained from the same sample, sequenced in a study of CD8 T cells in Susac syndrome. The RNA, 0.5 to 1 ug, was put through reverse transcription using random hexamers. TCRdb redid the calling of the immunoSEQ multiplex PCR reads with MiXCR, one entry per CDR3 protein. The sample shows 150,000 to 200,000 distinct CDR3 sequences, roughly 93% of them seen only once. The sequenced sample was CD4+ T cells from PBMCs. The origin of the receptors is a human donor in good health.

This chain connects TRBV20-1 to TRBJ2-7, with TRBD2 identical over 8 bases. V lost 0 bases, J lost 4 bases, and 11 bases stayed unmatched. CDR1 is DFQATT and CDR2 is SNEGSKA in the germline V gene (reference sequence). This CDR3 has 16 residues. The CDR3 nucleotides are TGCAGTGCTAGAGATCGAGGTAGCGGGGACTATTACGAGCAGTACTTC. Protein sequence: CSARDRGSGDYYEQYF.

The chain links TRBV29-1 to TRBJ2-5; D gene unclear. This CDR3 contains 12 residues. The germline V and J ends were trimmed by 5 bases and 0 bases, with 7 bases remaining between them. CDR1 is SQVTM, CDR2 ANQGSEA, per germline. CDR3 DNA sequence: TGCAGCGTTAAGATGTACCAAGAGACCCAGTACTTC. The encoded protein is CSVKMYQETQYF.

This clonotype was seen a single time. The chain uses TRBV30 and TRBJ2-7; 14 nucleotides agree with TRBD2. V lost 4 bases, J lost 3 bases, and 5 bases stayed unmatched. This CDR3 has 15 amino acids. Germline-derived CDR1 and CDR2 are GTSNPN and SVGIG (reference sequence). The CDR3 is CAWTRTSGGLYEQYF. The CDR3 coding sequence is TGTGCCTGGACCCGGACTAGCGGGGGGCTCTACGAGCAGTACTTC.

This clonotype was recorded once. This sequence joins TRBV7-9 and TRBJ1-2; D might be TRBD1 (5 bases). V shed 4 bases and J shed 7 bases, with 13 bases lying between them. Germline V CDR1 and CDR2: SEHNR, FQNEAQ (reference sequence). This CDR3 has 13 residues. The CDR3 sequence is CASSSRGLVGYTF. CDR3 nucleotides: TGTGCCAGCAGCTCGAGGGGTTTGGTTGGCTACACCTTC.

The chain uses TRBV25-1 and TRBJ2-7, with D perhaps matching TRBD1 or TRBD2 (5 bases each). Germline V gene lookup returns CDR1 MGHDK and CDR2 SYGVNS. V shed 3 bases and J shed 2 bases, with 17 bases lying between them. The CDR3 runs 16 residues. In DNA, the CDR3 is TGTGCCAGCAGTGATCTCCGGGGCAAACCCCCCTACGAGCAGTACTTC. Translated: CASSDLRGKPPYEQYF.

The rearrangement joins TRBV18 to TRBJ1-4; unclear D gene. Germline CDR1 is KGHSH and CDR2 is LQKENI. Trimming left V 5 bases short and J 8 bases short, with 15 bases between. The CDR3 has 14 residues. DNA for the CDR3: TGTGCCAGCTCAACGACGGCCCCTGAGGAAAAACTGTTTTTT. Its protein product is CASSTTAPEEKLFF.

The genes are TRBV2 and TRBJ2-5; TRBD2 might be the D (6 bases). CDR3 length: 14 residues. V was shortened by 8 bases and J by 0 bases, with 13 bases between the two germline ends. Germline lookup yields CDR1 SNHLY and CDR2 FYNNEI. The CDR3 DNA reads as TGTGCCAGCCGGGCGGGGCCGTACCAAGAGACCCAGTACTTC. Its protein product is CASRAGPYQETQYF.

The chain recombines TRBV11-2 with TRBJ2-2, with D perhaps TRBD1 or TRBD2 (5 bases each). The germline V gene encodes CDR1 SGHAT and CDR2 FQNNGV. There are 14 residues in the CDR3. V lost 5 bases and J lost 7, with 14 bases in between. The CDR3 protein is CASSPREFGGELFF. CDR3 sequence (DNA): TGTGCCAGCAGCCCCAGGGAGTTTGGCGGGGAGCTGTTTTTT.

This sequence joins TRBV5-1 and TRBJ1-1; 7 bases align to TRBD1. Trimming took 0 bases from V and 2 from J; bases not matched to a gene: 4. Per the germline V gene, CDR1 is SGHRS and CDR2 is YFSETQ. The CDR3 length is 15 residues. The CDR3 loop reads CASSLAAGGNTEAFF. The CDR3 DNA is TGCGCCAGCAGCTTGGCGGCAGGGGGAAACACTGAAGCTTTCTTT.

J is TRBJ2-7 and V is TRBV5-6; possible D gene TRBD1, 6 bases. V was cut by 3 bases and J by 0 bases, with 16 bases left in between. The CDR3 is 16 residues long. From germline, CDR1 is SGHDT and CDR2 YYEEEE. The CDR3 here is CASSYHQGRASYEQYF. The CDR3 DNA reads as TGTGCCAGCAGCTATCATCAGGGGAGAGCCTCCTACGAGCAGTACTTC. Full variable domain (missing parts from reference TRBV5-6 and TRBJ2-7): DAGVTQSPTHLIKTRGQQVTLRCSPKSGHDTVSWYQQALGQGPQFIFQYYEEEERQRGNFPDRFSGHQFPNYSSELNVNALLLGDSALYLCASSYHQGRASYEQYFGPGTRLTVT.

The genes are TRBV4-1 and TRBJ1-1; D remains unclear. CDR1 and CDR2 from the germline V gene are MGHRA and YSYEKL. This CDR3 region has 12 residues. The V end lost 8 bases, the J end lost 2 bases, and 9 bases lay between the germline ends. The chain's CDR3 is CASRGINTEAFF. The CDR3 coding sequence is TGCGCCAGCCGTGGGATTAACACTGAAGCTTTCTTT.

The V and J genes are TRBV6-1 and TRBJ1-6; 7 nucleotides line up with TRBD1. The CDR3 loop spans 16 amino acids. Germline CDR1 MNHNS, CDR2 SASEGT. J lost 7 bases, V lost 6 bases, and 12 bases had no gene match. The CDR3 DNA reads TGTGCCAGCAGCCTCACAGGGGCCTCAGGGAATTCACCCCTCCACTTT. It encodes CASSLTGASGNSPLHF.

The J gene is TRBJ2-7, the V gene TRBV2; D possibly corresponds to TRBD1 (6 bases). This CDR3 region has 12 residues. CDR1 is SNHLY, CDR2 FYNNEI, per germline. V gave up 8 bases and J gave up 5 bases, with 13 bases separating them. This CDR3 is CASGRGTHEQYF. The DNA for the CDR3 is TGTGCCAGCGGCAGGGGAACCCACGAGCAGTACTTC.

The V call is TRBV9, the J call TRBJ2-7, with D tentatively TRBD2 (6 bases). The CDR3 has 14 amino acids. Per the germline V gene, CDR1 is SGDLS and CDR2 is YYNGEE. V shed 4 bases and J shed 0 bases, with 11 bases lying between them. The CDR3 region is CASSRSGVSYEQYF. In nucleotides, the CDR3 is TGTGCCAGCAGCCGGTCGGGGGTCTCCTACGAGCAGTACTTC.

V is TRBV10-3 and J is TRBJ2-7; D possibly corresponds to TRBD1 (5 bases). With 6 bases removed from V and 1 base from J, the gap between germline ends came to 10 bases. Germline V gene lookup returns CDR1 ENHRY and CDR2 SYGVKD. This CDR3 contains 13 residues. CDR3: CAIRSDISYEQYF. Here the CDR3 DNA reads TGTGCCATCAGATCGGACATTTCCTACGAGCAGTACTTC.

CDR3 region: CASSLVRGAQGEQYF. In DNA, the CDR3 is TGCGCCAGCAGCTTGGTGCGGGGGGCCCAGGGGGAGCAGTACTTC. This chain connects TRBV5-1 to TRBJ2-7; 8 nucleotides agree with TRBD2. Germline trimming cut 0 bases from V and 7 bases from J; bases unmatched to any gene: 9. The CDR3 totals 15 residues. Germline values: CDR1 SGHRS, CDR2 YFSETQ.

The chain employs TRBV15 and TRBJ2-7; D is unresolved. This CDR3 region has 13 residues. The germline V gene encodes CDR1 LNHNV and CDR2 YYDKDF (reference sequence). The V end lost 4 bases, the J end lost 7 bases, and 14 bases lay between the germline ends. CDR3 DNA: TGTGCCACCAGCAAAGTTCCTTACGGGGAGCAGTACTTC. This sequence encodes CATSKVPYGEQYF.